This is a list of T cell receptor beta chains from one sample in a study of OX40 agonist ivuxolimab in advanced cancers. Produced via immunoSEQ multiplex PCR; TCRdb's table is partial and in-frame only. The sample consists of 70,000 to 95,000 clones, about 82% of them appearing once. The sample consisted of CD4+ or CD8+ T cells sorted from blood, taken in a trial of the OX40 agonist ivuxolimab. The receptor set was obtained from an adult with an advanced solid tumor such as melanoma, head and neck, liver or kidney cancer. CDR3s include the opening cysteine and the closing phenylalanine or tryptophan. D genes are given only for firm matches. The listing skips clone size in some rows; elsewhere it reads once, few, many or a size class.

>14|TRBJ1-2|TRBV2|.|.
CASSVVVTNYGYTF
TGTGCCAGCAGTGTCGTAGTTACTAACTATGGCTACACCTTC
>15|TRBJ2-7|TRBV5-1|.|.
CASSLGSVSSYEQYF
TGCGCCAGCAGCTTGGGATCTGTGAGCTCCTACGAGCAGTACTTC
>13|TRBJ2-1|TRBV18|.|.
CASSRGSYNEQFF
TGTGCCAGCTCGCGAGGATCCTACAATGAGCAGTTCTTC
>15|TRBJ2-2|TRBV19|TRBD1|.
CASSIKQGKAGELFF
TGTGCCAGTAGTATAAAACAGGGGAAGGCCGGGGAGCTGTTTTTT
>17|TRBJ1-6|TRBV30|.|.
CAWTVTRRGTNNSPLHF
TGTGCCTGGACGGTAACCAGGAGGGGGACTAATAATTCACCCCTCCACTTT
>15|TRBJ1-2|TRBV13|TRBD1|.
CASSPRGKANYGYTF
TGTGCCAGCAGCCCCAGGGGGAAGGCTAACTATGGCTACACCTTC
>14|TRBJ2-7|TRBV30|TRBD2|.
CAWNVGLAWYEQYF
TGTGCCTGGAATGTTGGACTAGCGTGGTACGAGCAGTACTTC
>13|TRBJ2-7|TRBV9|.|.
CASSASTAGEQYF
TGTGCCAGCAGCGCGTCGACAGCCGGCGAGCAGTACTTC
>20|TRBJ2-5|TRBV18|TRBD1|.
CASSLRPGTGNPQQQETQYF
TGTGCCAGCTCACTTCGGCCCGGGACAGGGAATCCACAGCAACAAGAGACCCAGTACTTC
>15|TRBJ1-2|TRBV27|TRBD1|.
CASSLRTGANYGYTF
TGTGCCAGCAGTTTACGGACAGGGGCCAACTATGGCTACACCTTC
>15|TRBJ1-6|TRBV7-8|TRBD1|few
CASSEVRDRDSPLHF
TGTGCCAGCAGCGAAGTCCGGGACAGGGACTCACCCCTCCACTTT
>14|TRBJ2-5|TRBV30|.|.
CAWSLGTDQETQYF
TGTGCCTGGAGTCTAGGGACCGATCAAGAGACCCAGTACTTC
>18|TRBJ1-6|TRBV7-3|.|.
CASSNPTDLSSYNSPLHF
TGTGCCAGCAGCAACCCGACAGACCTGAGCTCCTATAATTCACCCCTCCACTTT
>16|TRBJ1-6|TRBV7-6|.|.
CASSLGARLTNSPLHF
TGTGCCAGCAGCTTAGGAGCAAGGCTTACAAATTCACCCCTCCACTTT
>13|TRBJ1-1|TRBV11-2|.|.
CASSLAGFTEAFF
TGTGCCAGCAGCTTAGCAGGGTTCACTGAAGCTTTCTTT
>16|TRBJ2-2|TRBV19|TRBD2|.
CASSGWTSGGQTELFF
TGTGCCAGTAGTGGGTGGACTAGCGGGGGGCAAACGGAGCTGTTTTTT
>13|TRBJ2-7|TRBV30|.|.
CAWNRVLGYEQYF
TGTGCCTGGAACAGGGTACTTGGGTACGAGCAGTACTTC
>14|TRBJ2-5|TRBV10-3|.|.
CAISESAKLETQYF
TGTGCCATCAGTGAGTCAGCTAAGCTAGAGACCCAGTACTTC
>15|TRBJ2-7|TRBV11-2|.|few
CASSFSSGLSYEQYF
TGTGCCAGCAGCTTTTCGTCGGGTCTTTCCTACGAGCAGTACTTC
>15|TRBJ2-2|TRBV6-5|.|.
CASSYSTANTGELFF
TGTGCCAGCAGTTACTCGACAGCCAACACCGGGGAGCTGTTTTTT
>14|TRBJ1-4|TRBV27|.|.
CASSLAGAGEKLFF
TGTGCCAGCAGTTTAGCGGGGGCCGGTGAAAAACTGTTTTTT
>13|TRBJ1-5|TRBV11-2|.|.
CASSLAGGQPQHF
TGTGCCAGCAGCTTAGCCGGGGGTCAGCCCCAGCATTTT
>17|TRBJ1-2|TRBV7-9|.|.
CASSRFIAAGTNYGYTF
TGTGCCAGCAGCCGATTTATAGCAGCGGGGACTAACTATGGCTACACCTTC
>14|TRBJ2-7|TRBV6-5|TRBD2|.
CASRPKREVPVRHF
TGTGCCAGCAGGCCAAAGCGGGAGGTACCGGTACGGCACTTC
>13|TRBJ1-1|TRBV11-2|.|.
CASSPTQGTEAFF
TGTGCCAGCAGCCCTACCCAGGGAACTGAAGCTTTCTTT
>12|TRBJ1-1|TRBV30|.|.
CAWSGVYTEAFF
TGTGCCTGGAGTGGGGTATACACTGAAGCTTTCTTT